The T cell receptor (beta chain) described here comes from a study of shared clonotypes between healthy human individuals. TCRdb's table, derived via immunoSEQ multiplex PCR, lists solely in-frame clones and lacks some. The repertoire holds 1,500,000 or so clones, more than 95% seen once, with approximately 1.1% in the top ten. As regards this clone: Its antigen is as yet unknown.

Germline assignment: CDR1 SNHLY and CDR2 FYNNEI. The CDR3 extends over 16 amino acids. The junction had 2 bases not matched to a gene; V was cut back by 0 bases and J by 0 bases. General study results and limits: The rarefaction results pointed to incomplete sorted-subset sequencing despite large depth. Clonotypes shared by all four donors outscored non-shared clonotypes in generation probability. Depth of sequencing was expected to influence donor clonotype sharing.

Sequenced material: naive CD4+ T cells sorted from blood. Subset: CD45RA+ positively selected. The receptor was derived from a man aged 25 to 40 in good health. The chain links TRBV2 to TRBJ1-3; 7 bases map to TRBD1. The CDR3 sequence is CASSEATGFSGNTIYF. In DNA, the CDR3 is TGTGCCAGCAGTGAAGCGACAGGGTTCTCTGGAAACACCATATATTTT.